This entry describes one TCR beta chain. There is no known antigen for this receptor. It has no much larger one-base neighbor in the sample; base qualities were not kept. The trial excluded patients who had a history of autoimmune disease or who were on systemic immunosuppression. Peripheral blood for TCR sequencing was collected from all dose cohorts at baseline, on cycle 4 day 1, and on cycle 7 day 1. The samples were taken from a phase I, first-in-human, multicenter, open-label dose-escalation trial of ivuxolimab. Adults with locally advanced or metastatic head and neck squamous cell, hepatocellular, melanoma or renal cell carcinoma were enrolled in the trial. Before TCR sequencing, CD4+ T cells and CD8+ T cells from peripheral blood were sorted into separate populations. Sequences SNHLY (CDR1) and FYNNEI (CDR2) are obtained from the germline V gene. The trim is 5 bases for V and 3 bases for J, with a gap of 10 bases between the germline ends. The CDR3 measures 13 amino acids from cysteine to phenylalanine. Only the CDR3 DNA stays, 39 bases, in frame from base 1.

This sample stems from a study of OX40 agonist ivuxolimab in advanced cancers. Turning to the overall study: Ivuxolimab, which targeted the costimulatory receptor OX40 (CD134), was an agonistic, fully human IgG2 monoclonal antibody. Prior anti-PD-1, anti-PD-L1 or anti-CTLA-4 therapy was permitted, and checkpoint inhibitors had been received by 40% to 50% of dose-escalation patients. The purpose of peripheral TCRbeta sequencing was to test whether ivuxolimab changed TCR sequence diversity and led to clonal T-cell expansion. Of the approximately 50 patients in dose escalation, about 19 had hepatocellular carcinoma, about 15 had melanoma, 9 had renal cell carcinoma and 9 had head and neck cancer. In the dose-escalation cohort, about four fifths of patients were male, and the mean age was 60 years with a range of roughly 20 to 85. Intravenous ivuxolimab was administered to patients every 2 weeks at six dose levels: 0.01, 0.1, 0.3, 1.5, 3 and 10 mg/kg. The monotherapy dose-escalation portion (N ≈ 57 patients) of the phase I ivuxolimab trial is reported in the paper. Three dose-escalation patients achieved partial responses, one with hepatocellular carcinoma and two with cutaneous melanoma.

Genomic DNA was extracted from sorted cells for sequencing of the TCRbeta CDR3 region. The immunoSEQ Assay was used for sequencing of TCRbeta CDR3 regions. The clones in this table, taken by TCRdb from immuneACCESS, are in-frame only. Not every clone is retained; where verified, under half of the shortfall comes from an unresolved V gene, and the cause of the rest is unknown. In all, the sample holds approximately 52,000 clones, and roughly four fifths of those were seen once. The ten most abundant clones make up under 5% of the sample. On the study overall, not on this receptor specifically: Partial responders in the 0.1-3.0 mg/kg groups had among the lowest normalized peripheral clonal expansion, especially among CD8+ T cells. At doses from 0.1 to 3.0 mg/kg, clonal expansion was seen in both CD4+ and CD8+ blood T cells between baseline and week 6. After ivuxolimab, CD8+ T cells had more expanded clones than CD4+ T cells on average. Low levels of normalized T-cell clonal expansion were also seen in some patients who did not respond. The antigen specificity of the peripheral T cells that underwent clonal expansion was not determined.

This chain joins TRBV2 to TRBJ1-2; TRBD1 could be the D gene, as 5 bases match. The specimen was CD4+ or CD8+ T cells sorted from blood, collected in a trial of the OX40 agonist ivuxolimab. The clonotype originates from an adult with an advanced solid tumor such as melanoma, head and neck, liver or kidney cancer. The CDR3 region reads CASSPTADYGYTF. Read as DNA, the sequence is TGTGCCAGCAGTCCGACAGCCGACTATGGCTACACCTTC.